This TCR beta chain originates from a study of cytomegalovirus exposure and HLA in healthy donors. CDR3 length: 18 residues. The V end was cut by 3 bases, the J end by 2 bases, with 23 bases between. Germline V gives CDR1 KGHSH, CDR2 LQKENI. In the PCR, 60 Vbeta and 13 Jbeta primers were used. Measured with immunoSEQ multiplex PCR; TCRdb has only the in-frame clones, and not every one. The sample carries around 75,000 clones, 75% to 80% recorded once. This clone appeared a single time. This TCR was sampled from a middle-aged man in good health and CMV-seronegative. Sequencing input: PBMCs. This chain connects TRBV18 to TRBJ2-7; weak D call: TRBD1 (5 bases). The CDR3 region has the DNA TGTGCCAGCTCACCCTTTCGCCAGGGAAAACTTCAAACCTACGAGCAGTACTTC. It codes for CASSPFRQGKLQTYEQYF.